These 11 T cell receptor beta chains were all obtained from the same sample, sequenced in a study of memory CD4+ T cells and cytomegalovirus serostatus. Produced via immunoSEQ multiplex PCR; TCRdb's table is partial and in-frame only. The sample lists 40,000 to 55,000 clones; about three quarters were seen once. Single viable CD3+CD4+CD8-CD45RO+ cells were sorted as the memory CD4+ T cells. Sequencing was performed on memory CD4+ T cells from blood. These receptors all stem from an adult in good health and CMV-seropositive.

The rearrangement joins TRBV12-5 to TRBJ2-1; no reliable D call. Germline V gives CDR1 LGHNT, CDR2 FRNRAP. V was trimmed by 5 bases and J by 6 bases, leaving 8 bases between them. This CDR3 comprises 12 residues. CDR3 in DNA: TGTGCTAGTGGTGATATGATCAATGAGCAGTTCTTC. Its translation is CASGDMINEQFF.

V is TRBV7-2 and J is TRBJ2-1, with 8 bases lining up with TRBD1. The V and J ends lost 2 bases and 9 bases, in that order; junction bases with no gene match: 3. The CDR3 has 13 residues. Germline assignment: CDR1 SGHTA and CDR2 FQGNSA. The CDR3 nucleotides read TGTGCCAGCAGCTTACAGGGGGCGGGTGAGCAGTTCTTC. Translating gives CASSLQGAGEQFF. Full variable domain (remainder filled in from reference TRBV7-2 and TRBJ2-1): GAGVSQSPSNKVTEKGKDVELRCDPISGHTALYWYRQSLGQGLEFLIYFQGNSAPDKSGLPSDRFSAERTGGSVSTLTIQRTQQEDSAVYLCASSLQGAGEQFFGPGTRLTVL.

The chain uses TRBV7-2 and TRBJ2-2; TRBD1 matches at 10 bases. Germline-derived CDR1 and CDR2 are SGHTA and FQGNSA. This CDR3 contains 15 residues. V shed 4 bases and J 6 bases; nucleotides not matched to a gene: 5. The CDR3 region is CASSSHGQGAGELFF. CDR3 nucleotides: TGTGCCAGCAGCTCGCACGGACAGGGGGCCGGGGAGCTGTTTTTT.

The chain uses TRBV9 and TRBJ2-7, with TRBD1 identical over 10 bases. Germline-derived CDR1 and CDR2 are SGDLS and YYNGEE. The CDR3 extends over 14 amino acids. V lost 7 bases to trimming and J lost 4 bases; unmatched junction nucleotides: 8. CDR3 loop: CASAPGQGMYEQYF. CDR3 nucleotides: TGTGCCAGCGCCCCGGGACAGGGGATGTACGAGCAGTACTTC.

This rearrangement joins TRBV6-6 to TRBJ2-7; possible D gene TRBD1, 6 bases. Germline CDR1 is MNHNY and CDR2 is SVGAGI (reference sequence). The germline V and J ends were trimmed by 6 bases and 3 bases, with 15 bases remaining between them. The CDR3 is made up of 14 amino acids. In DNA, the CDR3 is TGTGCCAGCAGACAGGGAAATCCCGACTACGAGCAGTACTTC. This encodes CASRQGNPDYEQYF.

This clone was observed a few times. The junction does not match germline at one end; this may be a read error. The chain employs TRBV2 and TRBJ1-2; D not resolved. The CDR3 is 15 amino acids. Germline values: CDR1 SNHLY, CDR2 FYNNEI. The CDR3 bases are TGTGCCAGCAGCGAAGAGGCAGGTTTACTCTATGGCTACACCTTC. This sequence encodes CASSEEAGLLYGYTF.

The chain couples TRBV18 to TRBJ1-1, with TRBD1 as a possible D gene (6 bases). This CDR3 has 14 residues. V was shortened by 5 bases and J by 3 bases, with 13 bases between the two germline ends. Germline CDR1 is KGHSH and CDR2 is LQKENI. The CDR3 loop is CASSGQGLDTEAFF. The CDR3, as DNA: TGTGCCAGCTCAGGGCAGGGGCTCGACACTGAAGCTTTCTTT.

The gene calls are TRBV27 and TRBJ1-5; D perhaps matches TRBD1 (5 bases). V was clipped by 5 bases and J by 6 bases, with 11 bases between them. CDR3 length equals 13 residues. Germline V lookup: CDR1 MNHEY, CDR2 SMNVEV (reference sequence). CDR3 sequence reads: CASSERRGQPQHF. The CDR3, as DNA: TGTGCCAGCAGTGAAAGGAGGGGTCAGCCCCAGCATTTT.

This chain joins TRBV5-1 and TRBJ1-6, with D hard to call. This CDR3 is 14 amino acids long. V lost 3 bases and J 5 bases, leaving 9 bases between the germline ends. Germline V CDR1 and CDR2: SGHRS, YFSETQ. The DNA of the CDR3 is TGCGCCAGCAGCTCCGGACGGGATAATTCACCCCTCCACTTT. Translating gives CASSSGRDNSPLHF.

The genes are TRBV7-2 and TRBJ2-7; D ambiguous. This CDR3 comprises 13 residues. Trimming cost V 1 base and J 4 bases, with 8 bases left between them. CDR1 and CDR2 from the germline V gene are SGHTA and FQGNSA. CDR3 DNA: TGTGCCAGCAGCTTAGGGTCAGAGTACGAGCAGTACTTC. Translating gives CASSLGSEYEQYF.

This clone was seen only once. J is TRBJ2-1 and V is TRBV6-1, with 11 bases identical to TRBD1. Germline V gene sequence: CDR1 MNHNS, CDR2 SASEGT. V lost 8 bases and J lost 3; bases outside the gene matches: 6. The CDR3 runs to 15 residues. The DNA of the CDR3 is TGTGCCAGCTTACCCGGGACAGGGGGCTACAATGAGCAGTTCTTC. It encodes CASLPGTGGYNEQFF.